Listed below are T cell receptor beta chains from one sample, sequenced in a study of cytomegalovirus exposure and HLA in healthy donors. Generated by immunoSEQ multiplex PCR, the TCRdb table keeps only in-frame clones and is missing some. Counted here are about 160,000 clones, about 72% occurring once; the ten biggest clones make up more than 2%. The sample comprised PBMCs. These receptors were obtained from a man in his forties or fifties in good health and CMV-seropositive. The CDR3 runs from the conserved cysteine through the conserved F or W. D genes are given only for firm matches. A clone size is listed for some rows: how often the clone was seen (once, few, many), or a class if it is expanded.

J | V | size | D | CDR3 | DNA
TRBJ2-2 | TRBV6-1 | NA | NA | CASTKTGSTGELFF | TGTGCCAGCACTAAAACAGGGTCCACCGGGGAGCTGTTTTTT
TRBJ2-3 | TRBV4-3 | NA | TRBD1 | CASSQDGQVTDTQYF | TGCGCCAGCAGCCAAGACGGACAGGTCACAGATACGCAGTATTTT
TRBJ2-7 | TRBV6-6 | NA | TRBD1 | CASSQEGQGGSYEQYF | TGTGCCAGCAGCCAAGAGGGACAGGGAGGTTCCTACGAGCAGTACTTC
TRBJ1-1 | TRBV6-5 | few | TRBD1 | CASSWGTGNTEAFF | TGTGCCAGCAGTTGGGGGACAGGGAACACTGAAGCTTTCTTT
TRBJ1-1 | TRBV5-1 | NA | NA | CASSLAGGLGMNTEAFF | TGCGCCAGCAGCTTGGCCGGGGGGTTAGGCATGAACACTGAAGCTTTCTTT
TRBJ1-1 | TRBV4-3 | NA | NA | CASSQDTGNTEAFF | TGCGCCAGCAGCCAAGACACAGGGAACACTGAAGCTTTCTTT
TRBJ2-5 | TRBV6-1 | NA | TRBD1 | CASSDINRDRGSQETQYF | TGTGCCAGCAGTGACATCAACCGGGACAGGGGCTCCCAAGAGACCCAGTACTTC
TRBJ2-7 | TRBV27 | NA | NA | CASSLSRTAYEQYF | TGTGCCAGCAGTTTATCGCGGACAGCCTACGAGCAGTACTTC
TRBJ1-1 | TRBV27 | NA | NA | CASSLTGTEAFF | TGTGCCAGCAGTTTAACGGGTACTGAAGCTTTCTTT
TRBJ1-5 | TRBV29-1 | NA | NA | CSVRLQGGQPQHF | TGCAGCGTCCGGTTACAGGGTGGGCAGCCCCAGCATTTT
TRBJ1-2 | TRBV21-1 | few | NA | CASSKTNRSYGYTF | TGTGCCAGCAGCAAAACTAACCGAAGCTATGGCTACACCTTC
TRBJ2-7 | TRBV6-5 | NA | TRBD2 | CASSWGAGDEQYF | TGTGCCAGCAGTTGGGGCGCGGGGGACGAGCAGTACTTC
TRBJ1-3 | TRBV27 | NA | TRBD1 | CASSSTGGGNTIYF | TGTGCCAGCAGCTCGACAGGGGGGGGAAACACCATATATTTT
TRBJ1-1 | TRBV7-9 | NA | NA | CASNEVVLNTEAFF | TGTGCCAGCAACGAGGTCGTCCTGAACACTGAAGCTTTCTTT
TRBJ1-5 | TRBV4-1 | once | NA | CASSQAPGIVLSNQPQHF | TGCGCCAGCAGCCAAGCCCCGGGGATTGTATTGTCGAATCAGCCCCAGCATTTT
TRBJ2-3 | TRBV9 | NA | NA | CASSVISYTDTQYF | TGTGCCAGCAGCGTTATCAGTTACACAGATACGCAGTATTTT
TRBJ1-2 | TRBV7-8 | NA | NA | CASSPQGSANYGYTF | TGTGCCAGCAGCCCCCAGGGGTCGGCTAACTATGGCTACACCTTC
TRBJ2-7 | TRBV30 | NA | TRBD2 | CAGGGGDFYEQYF | TGTGCCGGCGGGGGGGGAGACTTCTACGAGCAGTACTTC
TRBJ2-5 | TRBV9 | NA | NA | CASSVPGAGETQYF | TGTGCCAGCAGCGTGCCAGGGGCCGGGGAGACCCAGTACTTC
TRBJ1-6 | TRBV7-2 | NA | NA | CATRTGTAGSPLHF | TGTGCCACCCGGACCGGGACCGCGGGATCACCCCTCCACTTT
TRBJ2-7 | TRBV7-2 | NA | TRBD1 | CASSLVTGWNEQYF | TGTGCCAGCAGCTTAGTGACAGGGTGGAACGAGCAGTACTTC
TRBJ2-1 | TRBV7-2 | NA | NA | CASSPMYEQFF | TGTGCCAGCAGCCCCATGTATGAGCAGTTCTTC
TRBJ1-2 | TRBV29-1 | NA | NA | CSVSGMGQNYGYTF | TGCAGCGTTTCAGGGATGGGGCAAAACTATGGCTACACCTTC
TRBJ2-1 | TRBV11-3 | NA | TRBD2 | CASSRGTSGGATFGNEQFF | TGTGCCAGCAGCCGAGGGACTAGCGGGGGGGCGACCTTTGGCAATGAGCAGTTCTTC
TRBJ2-7 | TRBV15 | NA | TRBD1 | CATSRQTGEYEQYF | TGTGCCACCAGCAGACAGACAGGGGAGTACGAGCAGTACTTC
TRBJ2-5 | TRBV27 | NA | NA | CASSLQGGIETQYF | TGTGCCAGCAGTTTACAGGGAGGAATCGAGACCCAGTACTTC
TRBJ2-1 | TRBV7-9 | NA | NA | CASSSDSTTYNEQFF | TGTGCCAGCAGCTCGGACAGTACTACCTACAATGAGCAGTTCTTC
TRBJ1-1 | TRBV21-1 | NA | NA | CASSSSRDRVNTEAFF | TGTGCCAGCAGCTCGTCCCGGGACAGGGTCAACACTGAAGCTTTCTTT
TRBJ2-7 | TRBV27 | NA | NA | CASSLSGEPTYEQYF | TGTGCCAGCAGTTTATCAGGGGAACCCACCTACGAGCAGTACTTC
TRBJ2-5 | TRBV6-5 | NA | TRBD2 | CASRPDGGAGKTQYF | TGTGCCAGCAGGCCAGACGGGGGGGCGGGAAAGACCCAGTACTTC
TRBJ1-1 | TRBV19 | NA | NA | CASNIRNTEAFF | TGTGCCAGTAATATACGGAACACTGAAGCTTTCTTT
TRBJ2-1 | TRBV14 | NA | TRBD1 | CASSHARRDRDYNEQFF | TGTGCCAGCAGCCACGCAAGGAGGGACAGGGACTACAATGAGCAGTTCTTC
TRBJ1-6 | TRBV14 | NA | NA | CASSQAFRGLGSYNSPLHF | TGTGCCAGCAGCCAAGCGTTTCGGGGTTTAGGCTCCTATAATTCACCCCTCCACTTT
TRBJ1-2 | TRBV7-8 | NA | NA | CASSLVGEIGYTF | TGTGCCAGCAGCTTAGTCGGGGAAATCGGCTACACCTTC
TRBJ1-2 | TRBV28 | NA | TRBD1 | CASSLGTETNYGYTF | TGTGCCAGCAGTTTGGGGACAGAAACTAACTATGGCTACACCTTC
TRBJ1-2 | TRBV6-1 | NA | NA | CASRTGYGYTF | TGTGCCAGCAGGACAGGTTATGGCTACACCTTC
TRBJ2-7 | TRBV15 | NA | NA | CATSRRSGDYEQYF | TGTGCCACCAGCAGACGCTCCGGGGACTACGAGCAGTACTTC
TRBJ1-2 | TRBV27 | NA | NA | CASTRGGGYGYTF | TGTGCCAGCACCCGGGGGGGTGGCTATGGCTACACCTTC
TRBJ1-2 | TRBV30 | NA | TRBD1 | CAWRNTGAYGYTF | TGTGCCTGGAGAAATACAGGGGCCTATGGCTACACCTTC
TRBJ2-5 | TRBV10-1 | NA | TRBD2 | CASRGLAGSQETQYF | TGCGCCAGCAGGGGACTAGCGGGGAGCCAAGAGACCCAGTACTTC
TRBJ1-4 | TRBV9 | NA | TRBD1 | CASNGGQEGEKLFF | TGTGCCAGCAATGGAGGACAGGAGGGTGAAAAACTGTTTTTT
TRBJ1-5 | TRBV4-2 | NA | TRBD1 | CASSNGQGHSQPQHF | TGTGCCAGCAGTAATGGACAGGGTCACAGTCAGCCCCAGCATTTT
TRBJ1-2 | TRBV4-3 | NA | NA | CASSRGPRNYGYTF | TGCGCCAGCAGCCGAGGGCCACGGAATTATGGCTACACCTTC
TRBJ2-6 | TRBV5-6 | NA | TRBD1 | CASSDRGGGANVLTF | TGTGCCAGCAGCGACAGGGGTGGAGGGGCCAACGTCCTGACTTTC
TRBJ2-7 | TRBV6-5 | NA | NA | CASSYEAGKTYEQYF | TGTGCCAGCAGTTACGAGGCAGGGAAAACCTACGAGCAGTACTTC
TRBJ1-5 | TRBV21-1 | few | NA | CASSKGAGHQPQHF | TGTGCCAGCAGCAAAGGGGCAGGTCATCAGCCCCAGCATTTT
TRBJ1-5 | TRBV4-1 | NA | NA | CASSQDRFNQPQHF | TGCGCCAGCAGCCAAGACAGGTTCAATCAGCCCCAGCATTTT
TRBJ2-5 | TRBV9 | NA | TRBD2 | CASSSLAGGLETQYF | TGTGCCAGCAGCTCACTAGCGGGGGGGCTGGAGACCCAGTACTTC
TRBJ1-6 | TRBV7-9 | NA | NA | CASSSGFRNSPLHF | TGTGCCAGCAGTTCAGGGTTTCGCAATTCACCCCTCCACTTT
TRBJ1-2 | TRBV10-3 | NA | TRBD1 | CAISESRTGGIGGYTF | TGTGCCATCAGTGAGTCTAGGACAGGGGGCATCGGTGGCTACACCTTC
TRBJ2-2 | TRBV5-5 | few | NA | CASSRPRGPNTGELFF | TGTGCCAGCAGCCGGCCCAGGGGACCGAACACCGGGGAGCTGTTTTTT
TRBJ2-1 | TRBV4-1 | few | NA | CASSQRNEQFF | TGCGCCAGCAGCCAGAGAAATGAGCAGTTCTTC
TRBJ2-2 | TRBV5-1 | NA | NA | CASSLMSSGELFF | TGCGCCAGCAGCTTGATGTCGTCCGGGGAGCTGTTTTTT
TRBJ1-1 | TRBV11-2 | NA | NA | CASSLIAVMNTEAFF | TGTGCCAGCAGCTTGATCGCGGTCATGAACACTGAAGCTTTCTTT
TRBJ2-2 | TRBV5-1 | NA | NA | CASSEANTGELFF | TGCGCCAGCAGCGAGGCTAACACCGGGGAGCTGTTTTTT
TRBJ1-1 | TRBV25-1 | NA | NA | CASSGGKTMNTEAFF | TGTGCCAGTTCTGGGGGGAAAACGATGAACACTGAAGCTTTCTTT
TRBJ1-6 | TRBV30 | NA | NA | CAWSVWGGVRGGLHF | TGTGCCTGGAGTGTCTGGGGCGGCGTCCGGGGAGGCCTCCACTTT
TRBJ2-1 | TRBV11-3 | NA | NA | CASSQTDNEQFF | TGTGCCAGCAGCCAGACAGACAATGAGCAGTTCTTC
TRBJ2-3 | TRBV9 | few | TRBD1 | CASSRGVGDRPPWVDTQYF | TGTGCCAGCAGTCGAGGGGTGGGGGACAGGCCCCCTTGGGTGGATACGCAGTATTTT
TRBJ2-5 | TRBV15 | NA | TRBD1 | CATSRDRGQGAGETQYF | TGTGCCACCAGCAGAGATCGAGGACAGGGGGCCGGGGAGACCCAGTACTTC